The clone carrying this TCR beta chain was seen only a few times. The data derive from a study of beta chain features in type 1 diabetes. The sequenced template was cDNA made from the entire isolated RNA. Clones were sequenced by immunoSEQ multiplex PCR, and TCRdb holds only the in-frame ones, with some missing. The table has roughly 140,000 clones, 11% seen once. The CDR3 consists of 15 residues. The J segment lost 5 bases and the V segment lost 5 bases, leaving 4 bases of the junction unmatched. Germline CDR1 reads SGHAT; CDR2 reads FQNNGV. This receptor was obtained from a man between 18 and 29 years old in good health. Specimen: central memory CD4+ T cells from blood. The chain combines TRBV11-2 with TRBJ2-5, with 14 positions matching TRBD2. The DNA for the CDR3 is TGTGCCAGCAGCCAGGGACTAGCGGGGGTCGAGACCCAGTACTTC. Its protein is CASSQGLAGVETQYF.